What follows are 21 T cell receptor beta chains derived from one specimen sequenced in a study of graft-versus-host responses after intestinal transplantation. Data came from immunoSEQ multiplex PCR; TCRdb stores just in-frame clones and leaves some out. The table includes 40,000 to 45,000 clones, approximately 95% detected once. These receptors have no known antigen. The sequences come from unstimulated CD8+ T cells sorted from spleen or lymph node cells, collected before transplant. Receptors originate from a human donor who was the organ donor for an intestinal transplant.

The chain links TRBV2 to TRBJ2-3; no clear D gene. V was shortened by 8 bases and J by 4 bases, with 22 bases between the two germline ends. From germline, CDR1 is SNHLY and CDR2 FYNNEI. The length of the CDR3 is 16 residues. DNA of the CDR3: TGTGCCAGCTCCTGGATCAACGTCATGGGCTCAGATACGCAGTATTTT. Translation gives CASSWINVMGSDTQYF.

The chain links TRBV29-1 to TRBJ2-7, with D perhaps being TRBD1 or TRBD2 (5 bases each). The V and J ends lost 4 bases and 0 bases respectively, with 13 bases between them. The CDR3 covers 14 residues. CDR1 is SQVTM and CDR2 is ANQGSEA in the germline V gene. CDR3 nucleotides: TGCAGCGTTGTGGGGACCGGGATCTCCTACGAGCAGTACTTC. Residues: CSVVGTGISYEQYF.

V usage is TRBV4-2 and J usage is TRBJ2-7; D is perhaps TRBD1 or TRBD2 (5 bases each). The V end was cut by 5 bases, the J end by 5 bases, with 16 bases between. The CDR3 is 14 residues long. Germline lookup yields CDR1 LGHNA and CDR2 YNFKEQ. This CDR3 is CASSEGAVGHEQYF. CDR3 nucleotide sequence: TGTGCCAGCAGCGAAGGGGCAGTGGGACACGAGCAGTACTTC.

The CDR3 DNA is TGTGCCAGCAGCACCGGTCGGCCGAAAGAAAAACTGTTTTTT. Translation: CASSTGRPKEKLFF. V usage is TRBV21-1 and J usage is TRBJ1-4. TRBV21-1 is marked as a pseudogene. The CDR3 consists of 14 residues.

This clone was seen a few times. J is TRBJ1-3 and V is TRBV7-2, with D hard to call. The ends were cut back, 1 base at V and 3 bases at J, with 1 base in the middle. The CDR3 extends over 12 amino acids. Germline CDR1 is SGHTA and CDR2 is FQGNSA. The CDR3 nucleotides are TGTGCCAGCAGCTTAGGTGGAAACACCATATATTTT. Its translation is CASSLGGNTIYF.

This chain links TRBV21-1 with TRBJ2-7; the table's TRBD2 call for D was not verified on the DNA. TRBV21-1 corresponds to a pseudogene. The CDR3 is made up of 9 amino acids. CDR3 in amino acids: CASSKRDSF. In DNA form, the CDR3 reads TGTGCCAGCAGCAAAAGGGACTCTTTC.

V gene TRBV10-3 combines with J gene TRBJ2-3; D assignment may be TRBD1 or TRBD2 (6 bases each). Per the germline V gene, CDR1 is ENHRY and CDR2 is SYGVKD. V was pared by 7 bases and J by 2 bases, with 13 bases between. The CDR3 sequence is 14 residues long. In DNA, the CDR3 is TGTGCCATCACAGGGGCGGGGTTCACAGATACGCAGTATTTT. This encodes CAITGAGFTDTQYF.

This rearrangement joins TRBV4-3 to TRBJ1-4; D gene unclear. This CDR3 region has 15 residues. Trimming took off 0 bases at V and 7 bases at J, with 12 bases between the two ends. Germline V lookup: CDR1 LGHNA, CDR2 YSLEER. The CDR3 is CASSQDGSEGEKLFF. The CDR3 nucleotides read TGCGCCAGCAGCCAAGATGGTAGTGAGGGTGAAAAACTGTTTTTT.

The J gene is TRBJ2-5, the V gene TRBV5-8, with a weak D call TRBD1 (6 bases). Trimming took 3 bases from V and 5 from J, leaving 17 bases between them. This CDR3 comprises 15 residues. CDR1 is SGHTS, CDR2 YDEGEE, per germline. Here the CDR3 reads CASSYGQWGMETQYF. The CDR3 DNA follows: TGTGCCAGCAGCTATGGACAGTGGGGCATGGAGACCCAGTACTTC.

This chain joins TRBV4-3 and TRBJ2-7, with 9 bases that match TRBD1. V gave up 4 bases and J gave up 4 bases; unmatched junction bases: 8. CDR3 length: 15 residues. The germline V gene has CDR1 LGHNA and CDR2 YSLEER. CDR3 sequence: CASSLSPGQGYEQYF. As DNA, the CDR3 is TGCGCCAGCAGCCTCTCCCCGGGACAGGGTTACGAGCAGTACTTC.

The chain uses TRBV4-3 and TRBJ2-2; perhaps TRBD1 as D (6 bases). There are 16 residues in the CDR3. With 1 base removed from V and 6 bases from J, the gap between germline ends came to 15 bases. CDR1 and CDR2 from the germline V gene are LGHNA and YSLEER. The CDR3 nucleotides are TGCGCCAGCAGCCAAGTATCGGACAGATCTCCCGGGGAGCTGTTTTTT. It specifies CASSQVSDRSPGELFF.

This rearrangement joins TRBV19 to TRBJ2-7, with no clear D. V was pared by 5 bases and J by 6 bases, with 26 bases between. This CDR3 is 17 amino acids long. Germline-derived CDR1 and CDR2 are LNHDA and SQIVND (reference sequence). The CDR3 spells CASSPYLWVGEPGEQYF. The CDR3 DNA reads as TGTGCCAGTAGTCCATATTTGTGGGTCGGAGAACCCGGCGAGCAGTACTTC. The full variable domain, with the rest looked up from reference TRBV19 and TRBJ2-7, is DGGITQSPKYLFRKEGQNVTLSCEQNLNHDAMYWYRQDPGQGLRLIYYSQIVNDFQKGDIAEGYSVSREKKESFPLTVTSAQKNPTAFYLCASSPYLWVGEPGEQYFGPGTRLTVT.

V gene TRBV9 combines with J gene TRBJ2-3; maybe TRBD2 (5 bases). The length of the CDR3 is 14 residues. The V end was cut by 0 bases, the J end by 2 bases, with 7 bases between. Germline CDR1 is SGDLS and CDR2 is YYNGEE. This chain's CDR3 is CASSVEGATDTQYF. The CDR3 region has the DNA TGTGCCAGCAGCGTAGAGGGAGCCACAGATACGCAGTATTTT. Supplemented by reference TRBV9 and TRBJ2-3, the full variable domain reads DSGVTQTPKHLITATGQRVTLRCSPRSGDLSVYWYQQSLDQGLQFLIQYYNGEERAKGNILERFSAQQFPDLHSELNLSSLELGDSALYFCASSVEGATDTQYFGPGTRLTVL.

This clone was observed a single time. J is TRBJ1-6 and V is TRBV5-4, with 7 bases that match TRBD1. Germline CDR1 SGHNT, CDR2 YYREEE (reference sequence). V was pared by 0 bases and J by 7 bases, with 1 base of the junction left unmatched. The CDR3 contains 14 residues. CDR3 DNA sequence: TGTGCCAGCAGCTTGGGAGGGGGCAATTCACCCCTCCACTTT. Amino acids: CASSLGGGNSPLHF.

The rearrangement joins TRBV28 to TRBJ2-3; the D gene could be TRBD1 or TRBD2 (7 bases each). The CDR3 extends over 16 amino acids. CDR1 is MDHEN and CDR2 is SYDVKM in the germline V gene. The germline V and J ends were trimmed by 8 bases and 1 base, with 19 bases remaining between them. As DNA, the CDR3 is TGTGCCAGCTCCCTACTCAGGGGGGGACGCACAGATACGCAGTATTTT. Its translation is CASSLLRGGRTDTQYF.

V is TRBV5-5 and J is TRBJ2-7; D not certain. This CDR3 spans 11 amino acids. V lost 0 bases, J lost 3 bases, and 1 base lay in between. The V gene's germline CDR1 is SGHKS and CDR2 YYEKEE (reference sequence). The CDR3 nucleotides are TGTGCCAGCAGCTTGGGCTACGAGCAGTACTTC. Encoded protein: CASSLGYEQYF. Together with reference TRBV5-5 and TRBJ2-7, the CDR3 gives the full variable domain: DAGVTQSPTHLIKTRGQQVTLRCSPISGHKSVSWYQQVLGQGPQFIFQYYEKEERGRGNFPDRFSARQFPNYSSELNVNALLLGDSALYLCASSLGYEQYFGPGTRLTVT.

This clone was observed a handful of times. This rearrangement joins TRBV4-1 to TRBJ1-6; D gene ambiguous. Trimming shortened V by 1 base and J by 9 bases, and 1 base separated the two germline ends. CDR1 and CDR2 from the germline V gene are MGHRA and YSYEKL. This CDR3 has 11 residues. The CDR3 DNA reads as TGCGCCAGCAGCCAAGGTTCACCCCTCCACTTT. Residues: CASSQGSPLHF.

This chain links TRBV7-2 with TRBJ2-3; a possible D gene is TRBD2 (5 bases). Per the germline V gene, CDR1 is SGHTA and CDR2 is FQGNSA. The CDR3 totals 14 residues. V was shortened by 3 bases and J by 2 bases, with 9 bases between the two germline ends. The CDR3 bases are TGTGCCAGCAGCTTCGGCGGGTACACAGATACGCAGTATTTT. Its translation: CASSFGGYTDTQYF.

This chain connects TRBV9 to TRBJ2-7; D ambiguous. Germline assignment: CDR1 SGDLS and CDR2 YYNGEE. CDR3 length equals 12 residues. The V and J ends lost 3 bases and 1 base respectively, with 5 bases between them. The CDR3 bases are TGTGCCAGCAGCGGGGTTTCCTACGAGCAGTACTTC. Translated, it gives CASSGVSYEQYF.

The rearrangement joins TRBV4-1 to TRBJ1-4; TRBD1 is a possible D gene (6 bases). In germline, CDR1 is MGHRA, CDR2 YSYEKL. This CDR3 has 15 amino acids. The V and J ends lost 4 bases and 1 base respectively, with 10 bases between them. DNA for the CDR3: TGCGCCAGCAGCCTACAGGGCCGAACTAATGAAAAACTGTTTTTT. This encodes CASSLQGRTNEKLFF.

The J gene is TRBJ2-3, the V gene TRBV5-5; 7 bases match TRBD2. CDR1 and CDR2 (germline): SGHKS, YYEKEE (reference sequence). This CDR3 comprises 16 residues. The trim removed 3 bases at V and 3 bases at J, leaving 10 bases unmatched. In DNA, the CDR3 is TGTGCCAGCAGCTCACGACTAAGCGGGGTTACAGATACGCAGTATTTT. This translates into CASSSRLSGVTDTQYF.